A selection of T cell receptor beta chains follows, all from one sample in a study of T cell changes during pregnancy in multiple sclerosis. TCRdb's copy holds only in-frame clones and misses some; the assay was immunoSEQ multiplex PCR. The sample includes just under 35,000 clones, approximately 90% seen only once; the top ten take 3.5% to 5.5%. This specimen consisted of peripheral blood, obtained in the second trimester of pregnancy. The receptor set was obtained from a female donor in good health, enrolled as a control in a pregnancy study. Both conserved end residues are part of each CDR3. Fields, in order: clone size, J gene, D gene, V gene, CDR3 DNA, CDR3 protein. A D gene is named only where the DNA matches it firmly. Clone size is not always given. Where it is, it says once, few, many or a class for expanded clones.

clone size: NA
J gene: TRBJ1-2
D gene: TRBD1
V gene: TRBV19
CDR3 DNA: TGTGCCAGTAGTACGGGACAGGGGGCGCGACGTTATGGCTACACCTTC
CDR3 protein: CASSTGQGARRYGYTF

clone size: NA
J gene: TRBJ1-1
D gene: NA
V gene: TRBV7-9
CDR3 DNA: TGTGCCAGCAGCCCCTTTGGGGCCCAGAAGGTTGAAGCTTTCTTT
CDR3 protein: CASSPFGAQKVEAFF

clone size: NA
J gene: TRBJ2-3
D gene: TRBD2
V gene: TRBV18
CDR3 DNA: TGTGCCAGCTCGGGGACTCAGCGGGACCTTAGCACAGATACGCAGTATTTT
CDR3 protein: CASSGTQRDLSTDTQYF

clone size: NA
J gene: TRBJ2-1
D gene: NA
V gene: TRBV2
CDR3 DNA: TGTGCCGGAGGGGGCAGGGCCGCTTTGGATGAGCAGTTCTTC
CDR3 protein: CAGGGRAALDEQFF

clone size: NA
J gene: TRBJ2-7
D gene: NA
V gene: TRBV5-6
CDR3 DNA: TGTGCCAGCAGCTTGATTCAGGGAAGGAGCGAGCAGTACTTC
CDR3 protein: CASSLIQGRSEQYF

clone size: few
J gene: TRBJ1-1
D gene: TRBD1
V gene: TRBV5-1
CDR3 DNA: TGCGCCAGCAGCCCATTAAGACAGGGAGGTCAGGACACTGAAGCTTTCTTT
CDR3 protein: CASSPLRQGGQDTEAFF

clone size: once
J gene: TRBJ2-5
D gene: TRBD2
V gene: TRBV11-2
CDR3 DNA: TGTGCCAGCAGCCTGGGACTAGCGGCGAGACTCCAAGAGACCCAGTACTTC
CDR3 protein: CASSLGLAARLQETQYF

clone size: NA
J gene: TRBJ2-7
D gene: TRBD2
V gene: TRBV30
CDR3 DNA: TGTGCCTGGAGCGCTAGCGGGAACTACGAGCAGTACTTC
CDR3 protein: CAWSASGNYEQYF

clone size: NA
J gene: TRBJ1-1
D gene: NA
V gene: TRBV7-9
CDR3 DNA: TGTGCCAGCAGCTTCCCAAACCTAGGGGTGAACACTGAAGCTTTCTTT
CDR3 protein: CASSFPNLGVNTEAFF

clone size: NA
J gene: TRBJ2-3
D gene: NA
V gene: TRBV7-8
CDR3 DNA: TGTGCCAGCAGCTTAAATGTGAGGACACCCCTGATGGAGACAGATACGCAGTATTTT
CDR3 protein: CASSLNVRTPLMETDTQYF

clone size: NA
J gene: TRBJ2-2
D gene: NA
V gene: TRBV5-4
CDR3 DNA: TGTGCCAGCAGCTTGTCCGGAGGCAGCACCGGGGAGCTGTTTTTT
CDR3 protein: CASSLSGGSTGELFF

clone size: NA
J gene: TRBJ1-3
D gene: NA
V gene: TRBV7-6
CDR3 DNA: TGTGCCAGCAGCCCGGAGAGCTCTGGAAACACCATATATTTT
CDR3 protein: CASSPESSGNTIYF

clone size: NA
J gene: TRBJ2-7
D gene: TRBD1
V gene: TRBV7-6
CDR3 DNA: TGTGCCAGCAGCCCGGACAGGGGGCGCGATCTCGAGCAGTACTTC
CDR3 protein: CASSPDRGRDLEQYF

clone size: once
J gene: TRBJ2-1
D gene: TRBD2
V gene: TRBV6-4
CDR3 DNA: TGTGCCAGCAGTGACGAGGGACTAGCGGGGGAGCAGTTCTTC
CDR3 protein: CASSDEGLAGEQFF

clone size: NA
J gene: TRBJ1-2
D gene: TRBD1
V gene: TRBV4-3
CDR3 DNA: TGCGCCAGCAGCCAAGATCTCCAGGGGGCCCTCTATGGCTACACCTTC
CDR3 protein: CASSQDLQGALYGYTF

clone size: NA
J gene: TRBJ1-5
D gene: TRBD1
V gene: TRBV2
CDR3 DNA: TGTGCCAGCACAGGGGGGAATCAGCCCCAGCATTTT
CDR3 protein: CASTGGNQPQHF

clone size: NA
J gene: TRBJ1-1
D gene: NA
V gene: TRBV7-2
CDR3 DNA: TGTGCCAGCAGCTTAGCCCGAGTTACAGAGACTGAAGCTTTCTTT
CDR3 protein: CASSLARVTETEAFF